This entry lists 21 T cell receptor beta chains sequenced from one sample in a study of spatial heterogeneity in lung cancer. TCRdb re-analysed the 5' RACE reads in MiXCR, keeping a single row per CDR3 protein. The sample lists 95,000 or so distinct CDR3 sequences, around 8.6% occurring once. As to time point: sample taken at primary tumor resection. In each case, whole RNA from tumor, nontumor lung or frozen PBMC was sequenced unsorted. The starting material was PBMCs, obtained at surgery. The receptors here all came from a male donor with early-stage non-small cell lung cancer.

This clonotype was observed many times. The V gene is TRBV20-1, the J gene TRBJ1-1; 7 bases line up with TRBD1. Trimming took 1 base from V and 5 from J; bases not matched to a gene: 7. The CDR3 totals 14 residues. CDR1 and CDR2 from the germline V gene are DFQATT and SNEGSKA (reference sequence). The CDR3 DNA sequence: TGCAGTGCTAGAGCCCGGACAGGAGGAACTGAAGCTTTCTTT. It codes for CSARARTGGTEAFF.

This chain uses TRBV11-2 with TRBJ1-3; D gene uncertain. Trimming took off 6 bases at V and 4 bases at J, with 13 bases between the two ends. The CDR3 is 14 amino acids. Germline V CDR1 and CDR2: SGHAT, FQNNGV. CDR3 in DNA: TGTGCCAGCAGTCTCTTATCGGGGGGAAACACCATATATTTT. Its protein product is CASSLLSGGNTIYF.

In this sample, this clonotype turned up many times. V and J are TRBV20-1 and TRBJ2-7; 8 nucleotides line up with TRBD1. This CDR3 region has 14 residues. The germline V gene has CDR1 DFQATT and CDR2 SNEGSKA (reference sequence). V dropped 3 bases and J dropped 3; count of bases not matched to a gene: 7. In DNA form, the CDR3 reads TGCAGTGCTAGTAAGTCAGGGGGCTTCTACGAGCAGTACTTC. Amino acids: CSASKSGGFYEQYF.

This clonotype was observed many times. This chain uses TRBV3-1 with TRBJ2-3, with 11 positions matching TRBD2. This CDR3 has 16 amino acids. The V gene's germline CDR1 is LGHDT and CDR2 YNNKEL (reference sequence). The ends lost 1 base at V and 2 bases at J; junction bases unmatched: 2. The CDR3 loop reads CASSQGLAGSTDTQYF. As DNA, the CDR3 is TGTGCCAGCAGCCAAGGACTAGCGGGGTCCACAGATACGCAGTATTTT.

This clonotype was detected only a few times. The chain employs TRBV18 and TRBJ1-1; perhaps TRBD1 as D (5 bases). The V gene's germline CDR1 is KGHSH and CDR2 LQKENI. Trimming cost V 5 bases and J 5 bases, with 15 bases left between them. The CDR3 sequence is 14 residues long. The CDR3 DNA sequence: TGTGCCAGCTCAACCCGGGGCCCGACAACTGAAGCTTTCTTT. Its protein is CASSTRGPTTEAFF.

Only a few counts were recorded for this clonotype. This rearrangement joins TRBV7-2 to TRBJ2-2; 9 nucleotides line up with TRBD1. J was trimmed by 6 bases and V by 7 bases; bases with no gene match: 15. Per the germline V gene, CDR1 is SGHTA and CDR2 is FQGNSA. CDR3 length: 17 amino acids. CDR3 in amino acids: CASIKRDRVNTAGELFF. The CDR3 DNA follows: TGTGCCAGCATCAAAAGGGACAGGGTCAACACTGCCGGGGAGCTGTTTTTT.

This clonotype was picked up a small number of times. The chain carries TRBV7-2 and TRBJ2-5; 8 nucleotides match TRBD2. Germline loops: CDR1 SGHTA, CDR2 FQGNSA. V trimming: 6 bases; J trimming: 1 base; junction bases outside the gene matches: 7. The CDR3 consists of 15 residues. This chain's CDR3 is CASRPWTSPQETQYF. The CDR3, as DNA: TGTGCCAGCAGGCCTTGGACTAGCCCCCAAGAGACCCAGTACTTC.

At least ten counts were recorded for this clonotype. At one boundary the junction diverges from the germline segment, which might be a read error. The rearrangement uses TRBV5-6 and TRBJ2-7, with D possibly TRBD2 on 6 matching bases. The germline V gene has CDR1 SGHDT and CDR2 YYEEEE. The CDR3 has 11 residues. This chain's CDR3 is CASSLEGEQYF. The CDR3 DNA is TGCGCCAGCAGCTTGGAGGGCGAGCAGTACTTC. Variable domain in full (rest from reference TRBV5-6 and TRBJ2-7): DAGVTQSPTHLIKTRGQQVTLRCSPKSGHDTVSWYQQALGQGPQFIFQYYEEEERQRGNFPDRFSGHQFPNYSSELNVNALLLGDSALYLCASSLEGEQYFGPGTRLTVT.

In this sample, this clonotype turned up many times. The V call is TRBV4-3, the J call TRBJ2-3; 7 bases map to TRBD2. CDR3 size: 15 residues. After removal of 1 base from V and 3 bases from J, the junction contained 4 bases not matched to a gene. Per germline, CDR1 LGHNA and CDR2 YSLEER. In DNA form, the CDR3 reads TGCGCCAGCAGCCAAGCGTGGCGGGGGACAGATACGCAGTATTTT. Protein: CASSQAWRGTDTQYF.

The V call is TRBV6-6, the J call TRBJ2-7; D not resolved. Trimming shortened V by 4 bases and J by 5 bases, and 12 bases separated the two germline ends. The CDR3 consists of 13 residues. Germline V gives CDR1 MNHNY, CDR2 SVGAGI (reference sequence). The CDR3 region has the DNA TGTGCCAGCAGTTTTCCCCCCAATGACGAGCAGTACTTC. It codes for CASSFPPNDEQYF.

V usage is TRBV27 and J usage is TRBJ2-1; either TRBD1 or TRBD2 may fit D (5 bases each). With 6 bases removed from V and 0 bases from J, the gap between germline ends came to 12 bases. From germline, CDR1 is MNHEY and CDR2 SMNVEV (reference sequence). The CDR3 loop spans 15 amino acids. The DNA of the CDR3 is TGTGCCAGCAGCCCGTGGGGGAGCTCCTACAATGAGCAGTTCTTC. Amino acids: CASSPWGSSYNEQFF.

The chain carries TRBV6-1 and TRBJ2-1; tentative D call: TRBD2 (7 bases). The V end lost 8 bases, the J end lost 7 bases, and 21 bases lay between the germline ends. This CDR3 is 15 amino acids long. Germline lookup yields CDR1 MNHNS and CDR2 SASEGT. The CDR3 loop reads CASSLRGGRANEQFF. The CDR3 DNA reads as TGTGCCAGCTCTCTTAGGGGGGGGCGAGCAAATGAGCAGTTCTTC.

This clonotype turned up a few times. This chain connects TRBV2 to TRBJ2-1; 7 nucleotides match TRBD1. CDR3 size: 16 residues. Germline V lookup: CDR1 SNHLY, CDR2 FYNNEI. Trimming took 0 bases from V and 4 from J; bases not matched to a gene: 6. CDR3 loop: CASSEARLQGYNEQFF. The CDR3 DNA reads as TGTGCCAGCAGTGAAGCGCGGTTACAGGGGTACAATGAGCAGTTCTTC.

CDR3 sequence reads: CASSLAGGPATGELFF. CDR3 bases: TGTGCCAGCAGTTTAGCGGGAGGGCCTGCCACCGGGGAGCTGTTTTTT. The chain joins TRBV28 to TRBJ2-2; TRBD2 aligns across 9 bases. J gave up 4 bases and V 2 bases, and 5 bases lay outside the gene matches. CDR1 is MDHEN and CDR2 is SYDVKM in the germline V gene. The CDR3 sequence is 16 residues long.

This clonotype has ten or more counts. The J gene is TRBJ1-2, the V gene TRBV30; D may be TRBD1 (5 bases). Germline V CDR1 and CDR2: GTSNPN, SVGIG (reference sequence). The ends were cut back, 2 bases at V and 3 bases at J, with 10 bases in the middle. The CDR3 consists of 13 residues. CDR3 protein: CAWSFTGDYGYTF. CDR3 nucleotides: TGTGCCTGGAGTTTCACAGGAGACTATGGCTACACCTTC.

This clonotype was picked up a small number of times. V and J are TRBV27 and TRBJ1-6; 10 nucleotides align to TRBD1. The CDR3 extends over 16 amino acids. CDR1 is MNHEY and CDR2 is SMNVEV in the germline V gene (reference sequence). V gave up 5 bases and J gave up 7 bases; unmatched junction bases: 8. CDR3 region: CASSNPGQGRNSPLHF. CDR3 nucleotide sequence: TGTGCCAGCAGTAACCCGGGACAGGGGAGGAATTCACCCCTCCACTTT.

In this sample, this clonotype turned up many times. The V call is TRBV4-2, the J call TRBJ2-7; unclear D gene. The CDR3 totals 15 residues. Germline values: CDR1 LGHNA, CDR2 YNFKEQ. V dropped 1 base and J dropped 3 bases, with 13 bases sitting between them. CDR3 bases: TGTGCCAGCAGCCAAGGACCGAGTCAGGACTACGAGCAGTACTTC. Its translation: CASSQGPSQDYEQYF.

The V gene is TRBV5-4, the J gene TRBJ2-6; 10 positions match TRBD1. The V segment lost 3 bases and the J segment 0 bases; nucleotides outside the gene matches: 6. Germline V lookup: CDR1 SGHNT, CDR2 YYREEE (reference sequence). This CDR3 has 18 residues. The CDR3 loop reads CASSSGQGRVSGANVLTF. In DNA, the CDR3 is TGTGCCAGCAGCTCGGGACAGGGGAGGGTCTCTGGGGCCAACGTCCTGACTTTC.

This clonotype showed up just a few times. The CDR3 region has the DNA TGTGCCAGCAGTGCCTGGACAGACTATCCGACCTACGAGCAGTACTTC. Amino acids: CASSAWTDYPTYEQYF. This chain joins TRBV2 and TRBJ2-7; D is possibly TRBD1 (6 bases). CDR1 and CDR2 (germline): SNHLY, FYNNEI. Trimming left V 4 bases short and J 2 bases short, with 18 bases between. CDR3 length: 16 amino acids.

This clonotype was observed at least ten times. The V and J genes are TRBV28 and TRBJ2-3, with 12 bases matching TRBD2. The CDR3 is 18 residues long. Per the germline V gene, CDR1 is MDHEN and CDR2 is SYDVKM. Trimming cost V 6 bases and J 4 bases; bases outside gene matches: 14. The CDR3 DNA follows: TGTGCCAGCAGCACCACTAGCGGGAGGCCGGGTTTGGCAGATACGCAGTATTTT. Translation gives CASSTTSGRPGLADTQYF.

The chain is built from TRBV28 and TRBJ1-1; D uncertain. The CDR3 sequence is 13 residues long. V was shortened by 6 bases and J by 1 base, with 9 bases between the two germline ends. The germline gives CDR1 MDHEN, CDR2 SYDVKM. CDR3 loop: CASRGTANTEAFF. The CDR3 bases are TGTGCCAGCAGAGGCACAGCGAACACTGAAGCTTTCTTT. The complete variable domain, with remaining parts taken from reference TRBV28 and TRBJ1-1, reads DVKVTQSSRYLVKRTGEKVFLECVQDMDHENMFWYRQDPGLGLRLIYFSYDVKMKEKGDIPEGYSVSREKKERFSLILESASTNQTSMYLCASRGTANTEAFFGQGTRLTVV.